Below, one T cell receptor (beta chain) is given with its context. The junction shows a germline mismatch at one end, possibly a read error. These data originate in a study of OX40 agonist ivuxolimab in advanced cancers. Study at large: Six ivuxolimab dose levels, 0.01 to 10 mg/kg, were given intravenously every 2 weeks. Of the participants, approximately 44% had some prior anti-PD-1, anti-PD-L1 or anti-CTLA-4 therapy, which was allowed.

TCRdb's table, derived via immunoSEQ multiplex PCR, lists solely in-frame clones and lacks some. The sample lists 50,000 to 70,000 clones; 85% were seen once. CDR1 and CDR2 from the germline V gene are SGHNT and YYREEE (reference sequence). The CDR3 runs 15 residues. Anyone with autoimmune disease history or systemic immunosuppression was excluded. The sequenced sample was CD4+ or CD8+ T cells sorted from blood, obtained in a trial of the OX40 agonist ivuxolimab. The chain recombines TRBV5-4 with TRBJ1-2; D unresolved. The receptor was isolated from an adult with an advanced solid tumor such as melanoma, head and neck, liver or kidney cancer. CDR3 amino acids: CASSFGRTGNYGYTF. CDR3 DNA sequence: TGCGCCAGCAGCTTCGGACGGACGGGCAACTATGGCTACACCTTC.